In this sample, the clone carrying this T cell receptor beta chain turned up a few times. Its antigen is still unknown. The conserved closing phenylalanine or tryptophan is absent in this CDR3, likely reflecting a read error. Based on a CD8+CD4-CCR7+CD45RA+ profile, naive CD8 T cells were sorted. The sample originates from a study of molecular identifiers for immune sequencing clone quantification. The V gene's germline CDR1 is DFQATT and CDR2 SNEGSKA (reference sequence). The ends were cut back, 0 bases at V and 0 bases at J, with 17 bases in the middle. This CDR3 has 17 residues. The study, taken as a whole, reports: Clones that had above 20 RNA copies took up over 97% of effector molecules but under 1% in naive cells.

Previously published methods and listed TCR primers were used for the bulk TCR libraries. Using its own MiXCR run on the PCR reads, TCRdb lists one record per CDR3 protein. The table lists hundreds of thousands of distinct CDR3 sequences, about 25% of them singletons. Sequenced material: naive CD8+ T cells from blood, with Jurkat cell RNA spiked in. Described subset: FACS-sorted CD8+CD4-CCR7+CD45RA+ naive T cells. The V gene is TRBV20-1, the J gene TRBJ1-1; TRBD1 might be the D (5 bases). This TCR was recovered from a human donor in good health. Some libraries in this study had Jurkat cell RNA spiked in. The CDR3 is CSARDNYRGRVNTEAFL. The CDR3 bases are TGCAGTGCTAGAGATAATTACCGGGGACGGGTGAACACTGAAGCTTTCCTT.